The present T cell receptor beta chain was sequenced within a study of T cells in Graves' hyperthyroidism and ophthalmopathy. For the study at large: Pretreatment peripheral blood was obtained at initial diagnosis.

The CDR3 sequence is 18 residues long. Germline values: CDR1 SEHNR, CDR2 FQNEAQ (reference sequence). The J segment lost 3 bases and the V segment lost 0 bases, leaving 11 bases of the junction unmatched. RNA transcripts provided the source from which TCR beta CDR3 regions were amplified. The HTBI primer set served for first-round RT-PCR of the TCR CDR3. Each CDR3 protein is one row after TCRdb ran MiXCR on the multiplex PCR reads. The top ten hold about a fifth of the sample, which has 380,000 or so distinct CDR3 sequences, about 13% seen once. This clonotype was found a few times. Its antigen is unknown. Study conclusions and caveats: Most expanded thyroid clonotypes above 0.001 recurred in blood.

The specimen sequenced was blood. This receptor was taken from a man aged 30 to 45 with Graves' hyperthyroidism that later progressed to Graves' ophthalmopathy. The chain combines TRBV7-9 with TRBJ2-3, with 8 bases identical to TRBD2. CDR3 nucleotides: TGTGCCAGCAGCTTAGCCCGGGGAGCGGGGGATCCAACAGATACGCAGTATTTT. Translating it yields CASSLARGAGDPTDTQYF.